The table lists the clone carrying this T cell receptor beta chain with a count of one. The CDR3 totals 13 residues. V was trimmed by 5 bases and J by 2 bases, leaving 9 bases between them. Germline assignment: CDR1 SGHTA and CDR2 FQGTGA. These data belong to a study of shared T cell receptors in the human thymus. TCRdb's copy holds only in-frame clones and misses some; the assay was immunoSEQ multiplex PCR. The table has some 700,000 clones, 70% to 90% seen once; the top ten hold more than 0.01%. These data were also filed under a second study, of human thymus T cells. As that report states: It was healthy Finnish infants having corrective surgery for congenital heart defects who were the donors. The thymus tissue came from resections taken during corrective heart surgery. There appeared to be biased usage of V and J genes in thymic and blood repertoires.

This chain links TRBV7-3 with TRBJ1-2, with D possibly matching TRBD1 (5 bases). The sample consisted of thymocytes. The TCR was taken from a girl under two years old with a congenital heart defect. The CDR3 spells CASSPTVNYGYTF. The CDR3 bases are TGTGCCAGCAGCCCGACAGTGAACTATGGCTACACCTTC.